These 26 T cell receptor beta chains were sequenced from one sample in a study of T cells after yellow fever vaccination (dated by TCRdb to the late 2010s). The treatment or condition label, read with the paper, signifies: live attenuated yellow fever vaccine strain. Libraries were prepared through 5' RACE. This sample was sequenced with an Illumina HiSeq 2500. TCRdb reran the public reads through fastp at Q25 and MiXCR, keeping productive beta chains. Entries that share a CDR3 protein sequence are merged under the most common genes and DNA. Recorded for this sample are approximately 27,000 distinct CDR3 sequences; under 7% of them occurred a single time. 12% of the sample rests with the top ten. The starting material was PBMCs, either bulk or a sorted T-cell subset (CD4+, CD8+, memory, or dextramer-sorted; not recorded which), obtained 15 days after the yellow fever booster vaccination. The receptors derive from a man between 25 and 39 years old who received the YFV17D yellow fever vaccine.

This clonotype was observed at least ten times. The chain has TRBV5-1 and TRBJ1-6; 7 bases are a match to TRBD1. Trimming cost V 0 bases and J 7 bases; bases outside gene matches: 4. The CDR3 loop spans 15 amino acids. The germline V gene has CDR1 SGHRS and CDR2 YFSETQ. The CDR3 region is CASSLDRGGNSPLHF. The CDR3, as DNA: TGCGCCAGCAGCTTGGACAGGGGTGGAAATTCACCCCTCCACTTT.

This clonotype has only a few counts. The chain has TRBV5-4 and TRBJ1-1; unclear D gene. Germline V gives CDR1 SGHNT, CDR2 YYREEE (reference sequence). The length of the CDR3 is 12 residues. Trimming removed 0 bases at V and 9 bases at J, with 9 bases between. This chain's CDR3 is CASSLDSGKAFF. CDR3 DNA: TGTGCCAGCAGCTTGGACAGTGGAAAAGCTTTCTTT.

This clonotype was recorded many times. This chain joins TRBV21-1 and TRBJ2-7; whether TRBD1, the table's D call, matches the DNA was not checked. TRBV21-1 is termed a pseudogene. This CDR3 has 12 amino acids. CDR3 amino acids: CASSRDTYEQYF. The CDR3 bases are TGTGCCAGCAGCCGGGACACCTACGAGCAGTACTTC.

This clonotype was recorded many times. J is TRBJ2-7 and V is TRBV6-2 or TRBV6-3; D not certain. The CDR3 runs to 12 residues. V dropped 6 bases and J dropped 2 bases, with 8 bases sitting between them. The germline V gene encodes CDR1 MNHEY and CDR2 SVGEGT. The CDR3 nucleotides are TGTGCCAGCAGGGACCCGACCTACGAGCAGTACTTC. Amino acids: CASRDPTYEQYF.

This clonotype is medium-sized in the sample. The rearrangement joins TRBV5-1 to TRBJ2-1; D gene uncertain. Germline-derived CDR1 and CDR2 are SGHRS and YFSETQ. The CDR3 extends over 12 amino acids. Trimming pared 2 bases from V and 3 bases from J, leaving 3 bases between. The CDR3 reads CASSLSYNEQFF. The DNA for the CDR3 is TGCGCCAGCAGCTTAAGCTACAATGAGCAGTTCTTC.

This clonotype came up a few times. The chain joins TRBV20-1 to TRBJ1-4, with TRBD1 as a possible D gene (5 bases). In germline, CDR1 is DFQATT, CDR2 SNEGSKA (reference sequence). This CDR3 comprises 15 residues. Trimming stripped 6 bases from V and 0 bases from J, with 14 bases between. CDR3 sequence reads: CSAPELGATNEKLFF. CDR3 DNA: TGCAGTGCCCCTGAGTTGGGGGCAACTAATGAAAAACTGTTTTTT.

This clonotype was found many times. The chain couples TRBV19 to TRBJ2-4, with D perhaps matching TRBD1 (5 bases). Germline lookup yields CDR1 LNHDA and CDR2 SQIVND (reference sequence). The V gene lost 3 bases and the J gene lost 6 bases, with 9 bases spanning the gap. The CDR3 runs 13 residues. This chain's CDR3 is CASSMDILNIQYF. In DNA, the CDR3 is TGTGCCAGTAGTATGGACATTTTAAACATTCAGTACTTC.

The table lists this clonotype with many counts. The rearrangement joins TRBV20-1 to TRBJ1-2; D is ambiguous. The CDR3 is 10 residues long. The germline V gene encodes CDR1 DFQATT and CDR2 SNEGSKA (reference sequence). V was clipped by 6 bases and J by 7 bases, with 9 bases between them. CDR3 in amino acids: CSAGRSGYTF. The CDR3 coding sequence is TGCAGTGCCGGGAGGAGTGGCTACACCTTC.

About this clonotype: This may arise from a read error, as a much more abundant clone is one base away. This sequence joins TRBV20-1 and TRBJ2-3; the D call may be TRBD1 or TRBD2 (6 bases each). This CDR3 spans 15 amino acids. The germline V gene has CDR1 DFQATT and CDR2 SNEGSKA (reference sequence). Written as DNA, the CDR3 is TGCTGTGCTAGCCGAGGGGGGCCGAAGGTAGATACGCAGTATTTT. Protein: CCASRGGPKVDTQYF.

Ten or more counts support this clonotype. V usage is TRBV14 and J usage is TRBJ2-3; D uncertain. V was pared by 3 bases and J by 6 bases, with 7 bases between. The germline V gene has CDR1 SGHDN and CDR2 FVKESK. The CDR3 loop spans 12 amino acids. The DNA for the CDR3 is TGTGCCAGCAGCCACTACCGGGATACGCAGTATTTT. It specifies CASSHYRDTQYF.

This clonotype was picked up many times. V is TRBV20-1 and J is TRBJ2-7; D uncertain. Germline loops: CDR1 DFQATT, CDR2 SNEGSKA (reference sequence). Deletions cut 0 bases from V and 1 base from J, with 7 bases between. This CDR3 is 13 amino acids long. The CDR3 bases are TGCAGTGCTAGAGATGTCAGTTCCTACGAGCAGTACTTC. This sequence encodes CSARDVSSYEQYF.

Ten or more counts support this clonotype. The chain couples TRBV20-1 to TRBJ2-1; the D is unclear. CDR1 and CDR2 from the germline V gene are DFQATT and SNEGSKA (reference sequence). The V gene lost 6 bases and the J gene lost 9 bases, with 9 bases spanning the gap. This CDR3 contains 10 residues. Written as DNA, the CDR3 is TGCAGTGCGAGAAGTAGTGAGCAGTTCTTC. Protein: CSARSSEQFF.

This clonotype was seen at least ten times. V and J are TRBV12-3 or TRBV12-4 and TRBJ2-7, with 7 bases fitting TRBD1. The CDR3 runs to 14 residues. J gave up 3 bases and V 7 bases, and 9 bases lay outside the gene matches. CDR3 residues: CASTTRGQDYEQYF. The CDR3 coding sequence is TGTGCCAGCACCACCCGAGGACAGGACTACGAGCAGTACTTC.

This clonotype was observed many times. The rearrangement uses TRBV9 and TRBJ1-3; tentatively, D is TRBD1 (6 bases). Germline CDR1 and CDR2: SGDLS and YYNGEE. CDR3 length equals 14 residues. The ends were cut back, 0 bases at V and 4 bases at J, with 8 bases in the middle. The CDR3 DNA follows: TGTGCCAGCAGCGTAGGGACAGCCGGAAACACCATATATTTT. Translating gives CASSVGTAGNTIYF. The full variable domain, its missing parts supplied by reference TRBV9 and TRBJ1-3, is DSGVTQTPKHLITATGQRVTLRCSPRSGDLSVYWYQQSLDQGLQFLIQYYNGEERAKGNILERFSAQQFPDLHSELNLSSLELGDSALYFCASSVGTAGNTIYFGEGSWLTVV.

This clonotype was picked up many times. This chain uses TRBV10-3 with TRBJ2-6, with 9 bases aligning to TRBD1. This CDR3 has 14 residues. V shed 10 bases and J 9 bases; nucleotides not matched to a gene: 10. Germline V CDR1 and CDR2: ENHRY, SYGVKD. DNA for the CDR3: TGTGCCAGCCAACCGGGACAGGGAGTCAACGTCCTGACTTTC. Translated: CASQPGQGVNVLTF.

This clonotype was seen repeatedly, ten times or more. The gene calls are TRBV20-1 and TRBJ1-1; the match to TRBD1 covers 8 bases. Germline V gene sequence: CDR1 DFQATT, CDR2 SNEGSKA (reference sequence). V shed 3 bases and J 1 base; nucleotides not matched to a gene: 7. This CDR3 is built from 15 residues. The chain's CDR3 is CSARRGGQANTEAFF. The CDR3, as DNA: TGCAGTGCTAGGAGGGGGGGACAGGCGAACACTGAAGCTTTCTTT.

In its sample, this clonotype was seen many times. The chain has TRBV29-1 and TRBJ2-1, with D perhaps TRBD1 (6 bases). Looked up from germline, CDR1 is SQVTM and CDR2 is ANQGSEA. V was pared by 2 bases and J by 0 bases, with 17 bases between. CDR3 length: 17 amino acids. As DNA, the CDR3 is TGCAGCGTTGAAATCTCAGGGGACCGTCGCTCCTACAATGAGCAGTTCTTC. Amino acids: CSVEISGDRRSYNEQFF.

Many counts were recorded for this clonotype. The rearrangement joins TRBV15 to TRBJ2-7; D tentatively fits TRBD1 or TRBD2 (5 bases each). V was cut by 1 base and J by 6 bases, with 10 bases left in between. The CDR3 is 13 amino acids. Per germline, CDR1 LNHNV and CDR2 YYDKDF (reference sequence). CDR3 sequence (DNA): TGTGCCACCAGCAGAGTTAGAGGGGCCGAGCAGTACTTC. Amino acids: CATSRVRGAEQYF.

This clonotype was counted at least ten times. The chain is built from TRBV29-1 and TRBJ1-1, with a possible D match to TRBD1 (5 bases). The germline V and J ends were trimmed by 6 bases and 1 base, with 12 bases remaining between them. Germline CDR1 SQVTM, CDR2 ANQGSEA. The CDR3 is made up of 13 amino acids. Here the CDR3 DNA reads TGCAGCGTCAGGGAGTATAGGAACACTGAAGCTTTCTTT. This codes for CSVREYRNTEAFF.

In its sample, this clonotype was seen many times. The V call is TRBV30, the J call TRBJ1-6; D is undetermined. The V gene lost 3 bases and the J gene lost 9 bases, with 6 bases spanning the gap. Germline CDR1 GTSNPN, CDR2 SVGIG (reference sequence). This CDR3 contains 11 residues. CDR3 nucleotide sequence: TGTGCCTGGAGGATGGGTTCACCCCTCCACTTT. Encoded protein: CAWRMGSPLHF. The full variable domain, completed using reference TRBV30 and TRBJ1-6, is SQTIHQWPATLVQPVGSPLSLECTVEGTSNPNLYWYRQAAGRGLQLLFYSVGIGQISSEVPQNLSASRPQDRQFILSSKKLLLSDSGFYLCAWRMGSPLHFGNGTRLTVT.

This clonotype was found many times. The V and J genes are TRBV7-9 and TRBJ2-3, with 8 bases lining up with TRBD2. After removal of 1 base from V and 2 bases from J, the junction contained 5 bases not matched to a gene. This CDR3 is 16 amino acids long. Per germline, CDR1 SEHNR and CDR2 FQNEAQ (reference sequence). CDR3 nucleotides: TGTGCCAGCAGCTTAGGTCTAGCGGGCGTCACAGATACGCAGTATTTT. This codes for CASSLGLAGVTDTQYF.

This clonotype has ten or more counts. The CDR3 bases are TGTGCCAGCTCCGAGGGAGTGGGTGAGCAGTTCTTC. It yields the protein CASSEGVGEQFF. The V gene is TRBV6-2 or TRBV6-3, the J gene TRBJ2-1; possible D gene TRBD2, 5 bases. The CDR3 is made up of 12 amino acids. CDR1 is MNHEY and CDR2 is SVGEGT in the germline V gene. V gave up 8 bases and J gave up 9 bases, with 14 bases separating them.

This clonotype showed up many times. V is TRBV18 and J is TRBJ2-2; possible D gene TRBD1, 5 bases. V lost 0 bases and J 5 bases, leaving 10 bases between the germline ends. CDR3 size: 15 residues. Germline V CDR1 and CDR2: KGHSH, LQKENI. The CDR3 coding sequence is TGTGCCAGCTCACCACCAGGGGCCGGAACCGGGGAGCTGTTTTTT. Translated: CASSPPGAGTGELFF.

Ten or more counts support this clonotype. The chain links TRBV25-1 to TRBJ1-3, with D hard to call. The CDR3 is 11 residues long. The V gene lost 8 bases and the J gene lost 0 bases, with 2 bases spanning the gap. Germline CDR1 is MGHDK and CDR2 is SYGVNS. This chain's CDR3 is CASFSGNTIYF. The DNA for the CDR3 is TGTGCCAGCTTCTCTGGAAACACCATATATTTT.

The V call is TRBV7-6, the J call TRBJ2-3; TRBD2 matches at 7 bases. Germline values: CDR1 SGHVS, CDR2 FNYEAQ. CDR3 size: 15 residues. V trimming: 5 bases; J trimming: 2 bases; junction bases outside the gene matches: 7. The CDR3 bases are TGTGCCAGCAGCCCCGGACTAGTCCCCACAGATACGCAGTATTTT. Amino acid sequence: CASSPGLVPTDTQYF. The full variable domain, with the rest looked up from reference TRBV7-6 and TRBJ2-3, is GAGVSQSPRYKVTKRGQDVALRCDPISGHVSLYWYRQALGQGPEFLTYFNYEAQQDKSGLPNDRFSAERPEGSISTLTIQRTEQRDSAMYRCASSPGLVPTDTQYFGPGTRLTVL.

This clonotype was seen ten or more times. The J gene is TRBJ2-1, the V gene TRBV4-2; 9 positions agree with TRBD2. The CDR3 loop spans 16 amino acids. V shed 6 bases and J 2 bases; nucleotides not matched to a gene: 8. From germline, CDR1 is LGHNA and CDR2 YNFKEQ. The CDR3 spells CASSLMTSGTYNEQFF. In nucleotides, the CDR3 is TGTGCCAGCAGTCTCATGACTAGCGGAACCTACAATGAGCAGTTCTTC.